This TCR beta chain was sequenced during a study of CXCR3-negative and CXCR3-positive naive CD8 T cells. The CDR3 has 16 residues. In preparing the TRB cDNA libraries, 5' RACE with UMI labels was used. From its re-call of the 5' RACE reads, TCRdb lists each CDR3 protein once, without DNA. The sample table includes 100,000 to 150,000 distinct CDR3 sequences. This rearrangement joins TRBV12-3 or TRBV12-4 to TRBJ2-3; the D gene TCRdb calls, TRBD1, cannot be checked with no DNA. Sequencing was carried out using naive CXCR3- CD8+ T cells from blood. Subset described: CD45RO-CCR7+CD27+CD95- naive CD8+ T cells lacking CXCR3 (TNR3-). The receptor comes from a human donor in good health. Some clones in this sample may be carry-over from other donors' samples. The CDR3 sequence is CASREADSGSTDTQYF.